These 2 T cell receptor beta chains share one sample of origin, sequenced in a study of cytomegalovirus exposure and HLA in healthy donors (dated by TCRdb to 2017 to 2019). The library was obtained by the immunoSEQ multiplex PCR assay. A mixture of 60 forward primers for TCR Vbeta segments and 13 reverse primers for TCR Jbeta segments was used in the multiplex PCR. TCRdb mirrors the immuneACCESS table, restricted to in-frame sequences. Some clones are absent from its copies; in checked studies, under half trace to an unresolved V gene, and the reason for the others is unknown. The sample table records 150,000 or so clones; around 78% of these occur just once. The ten largest make up roughly 1% of the sample. The sequenced sample was PBMCs. The receptor source for this set is a woman between 40 and 50 years old in good health and CMV-seronegative.

This sequence joins TRBV28 and TRBJ1-2, with D possibly being TRBD1 (6 bases). V shed 3 bases and J shed 4 bases, with 9 bases lying between them. The CDR3 has 13 amino acids. Germline V gene lookup returns CDR1 MDHEN and CDR2 SYDVKM. CDR3 DNA sequence: TGTGCCAGCAGTTTGCAGGGGCTCTATGGCTACACCTTC. Protein: CASSLQGLYGYTF.

Written as DNA, the CDR3 is TGTGCCAGCAGGTTAGACTCGGGGGAGACCCAGTACTTC. Its protein is CASRLDSGETQYF. The rearrangement uses TRBV2 and TRBJ2-5, with a possible D match to TRBD2 (5 bases). The CDR3 is 13 residues long. V was pared by 6 bases and J by 5 bases, with 13 bases between. Germline CDR1 reads SNHLY; CDR2 reads FYNNEI.